This entry lists 10 T cell receptor beta chains sequenced from one sample in a study of T cells after posttransplantation cyclophosphamide (dated by TCRdb to 2016 to 2017). Library generation was performed with the immunoSEQ multiplex PCR assay. TCRdb's version of the immuneACCESS table is confined to in-frame rearrangements and falls short of the full clone set. An unresolved V gene accounts for under half of the shortfall where checked; the remainder is of unknown origin. A total of about 66,000 clones appear in this sample, 80% to 95% of them only once. About 3% of the sample is in the top ten clones. Sequencing used PBMCs. Source of these receptors: a woman aged 25 to 39 in good health and a related stem cell transplant donor.

This chain joins TRBV5-6 and TRBJ2-3; a weak D match, TRBD2 (6 bases). Between the trimmed V and J ends, which lost 0 bases and 3 bases, there was a span of 11 bases. CDR3 length: 15 amino acids. Per germline, CDR1 SGHDT and CDR2 YYEEEE. CDR3: CASSLGAGWTDTQYF. In nucleotides, the CDR3 is TGTGCCAGCAGCTTGGGTGCGGGATGGACAGATACGCAGTATTTT.

The chain uses TRBV6-6 and TRBJ2-7, with D perhaps assigned TRBD1 or TRBD2 (5 bases each). This CDR3 spans 13 amino acids. Trimming pared 2 bases from V and 7 bases from J, leaving 12 bases between. Germline assignment: CDR1 MNHNY and CDR2 SVGAGI (reference sequence). This chain's CDR3 is CASSYRDLPEQYF. In nucleotides, the CDR3 is TGTGCCAGCAGTTACCGGGACCTTCCAGAGCAGTACTTC.

As regards this clone: Within the sample, other DNA sequences also encode this same CDR3. V is TRBV28 and J is TRBJ1-6, with unresolved D. CDR1 and CDR2 from the germline V gene are MDHEN and SYDVKM. The CDR3 runs to 12 residues. Trimming took off 2 bases at V and 7 bases at J, with 3 bases between the two ends. The CDR3 protein is CASSLGNSPLHF. CDR3 nucleotide sequence: TGTGCCAGCAGTTTAGGGAATTCACCCCTCCACTTT.

The chain recombines TRBV18 with TRBJ2-3; D is unclear. Per the germline V gene, CDR1 is KGHSH and CDR2 is LQKENI. The CDR3 has 12 residues. Between the trimmed V and J ends, which lost 5 bases and 0 bases, there was a span of 3 bases. This CDR3 is CASSDSTDTQYF. The CDR3 DNA reads TGTGCCAGCTCAGACAGCACAGATACGCAGTATTTT.

The rearrangement joins TRBV30 to TRBJ2-5; D is undetermined. Germline loops: CDR1 GTSNPN, CDR2 SVGIG (reference sequence). CDR3 size: 14 residues. Trimming took off 2 bases at V and 2 bases at J, with 12 bases between the two ends. The CDR3 DNA is TGTGCCTGGAGTCACGGCGCATCTCAAGAGACCCAGTACTTC. This sequence encodes CAWSHGASQETQYF.

This chain connects TRBV7-2 to TRBJ2-3, with 10 nucleotides matching TRBD2. Looked up from germline, CDR1 is SGHTA and CDR2 is FQGNSA. This CDR3 region has 17 residues. V shed 1 base, J shed 2 bases, and the junction held 6 bases outside the gene matches. CDR3 nucleotide sequence: TGTGCCAGCAGCTTAGTCGCTAGCGGGGGATTCACAGATACGCAGTATTTT. This gives the protein CASSLVASGGFTDTQYF.

V usage is TRBV5-1 and J usage is TRBJ2-7; 7 nucleotides line up with TRBD1. From germline, CDR1 is SGHRS and CDR2 YFSETQ. V was pared by 4 bases and J by 2 bases, with 12 bases of the junction left unmatched. CDR3 size: 16 residues. Here the CDR3 DNA reads TGCGCCAGCAGCGACCCGGGACAGAGCACTCCCTACGAGCAGTACTTC. It specifies CASSDPGQSTPYEQYF.

The gene calls are TRBV19 and TRBJ2-7; possible D gene TRBD2, 10 bases. V lost 7 bases and J lost 2, with 18 bases in between. Germline V gene lookup returns CDR1 LNHDA and CDR2 SQIVND (reference sequence). This CDR3 spans 15 amino acids. The CDR3 sequence: CASKLAGQGPYEQYF. The CDR3 nucleotides read TGTGCCAGTAAACTAGCGGGACAGGGACCCTACGAGCAGTACTTC.

V usage is TRBV5-5 and J usage is TRBJ1-1; D not resolved. Trimming shortened V by 0 bases and J by 2 bases, and 17 bases separated the two germline ends. Germline loops: CDR1 SGHKS, CDR2 YYEKEE (reference sequence). The CDR3 is made up of 17 amino acids. The CDR3 DNA is TGTGCCAGCAGCTTGGGACCCCTCGGGCCTACTAACACTGAAGCTTTCTTT. Encoded protein: CASSLGPLGPTNTEAFF.

This clone was found once. The CDR3 nucleotides read TGTGCCAGCAGCTACCCCCGTTGGGGGGGTACCTACAATGAGCAGTTCTTC. This sequence encodes CASSYPRWGGTYNEQFF. The chain combines TRBV7-3 with TRBJ2-1, with 7 nucleotides matching TRBD2. Trimming took 4 bases from V and 2 from J; bases not matched to a gene: 11. This CDR3 is 17 amino acids long. Germline V CDR1 and CDR2: SGHTA, FQGTGA.